A selection of T cell receptor beta chains follows, all from one sample in a study of preoperative IRX-2 immunotherapy in early breast cancer. The method was immunoSEQ multiplex PCR; TCRdb's version includes in-frame clones alone and lacks a portion of them. The table has 40,000 to 45,000 clones, 77% seen once. The sequencing here drew on tumor tissue, taken after IRX-2 immunotherapy. The receptors were sampled from a human donor with breast cancer. The CDR3 runs from the conserved cysteine through the conserved F or W. D genes are given only for firm matches. Where a row states a size, it is once, few, many or the class of an expanded clone; other rows omit it.

>once|-|TRBJ1-2|TRBV30
CAWSSQGDYGYTF
TGTGCCTGGAGCTCACAGGGCGACTATGGCTACACCTTC
>-|-|TRBJ2-1|TRBV18
CASSGGVHNEQFF
TGTGCCAGCTCAGGCGGGGTCCACAATGAGCAGTTCTTC
>-|-|TRBJ1-1|TRBV28
CASSRPARGAFF
TGTGCCAGCAGTCGACCCGCCCGCGGCGCTTTCTTT
>-|TRBD1|TRBJ1-5|TRBV19
CASSMPTGDQNQPQHF
TGTGCCAGTAGTATGCCTACAGGGGATCAAAATCAGCCCCAGCATTTT
>-|-|TRBJ2-7|TRBV7-1
CASSFQGSDEQYF
TGTGCCAGCAGCTTCCAGGGGAGCGACGAGCAGTACTTC
>-|-|TRBJ2-6|TRBV6-8
CASSRSVTLPVLTF
TGTGCCAGCAGTCGATCGGTAACGCTCCCCGTCCTGACTTTC
>few|-|TRBJ1-3|TRBV5-1
CASRPGDLSGNTIYF
TGCGCCAGTCGACCGGGGGATCTCTCTGGAAACACCATATATTTT
>-|-|TRBJ1-2|TRBV6-8
CASSLTENYGYTF
TGTGCCAGCAGCCTGACAGAAAACTATGGCTACACCTTC
>-|TRBD1|TRBJ1-1|TRBV18
CASSPSQGSEAFF
TGTGCCAGCTCACCATCACAGGGGTCTGAAGCTTTCTTT
>-|TRBD1|TRBJ2-7|TRBV19
CATSNRDSSYEQYF
TGTGCCACCTCGAATAGGGACAGTTCCTACGAGCAGTACTTC
>-|TRBD2|TRBJ2-1|TRBV19
CASSRGLGLAGHNEQFF
TGTGCCAGTAGTAGGGGGCTGGGGCTAGCGGGACACAATGAGCAGTTCTTC
>-|-|TRBJ2-6|TRBV19
CASSTFHSGANVLTF
TGTGCCAGTAGTACTTTTCACTCTGGGGCCAACGTCCTGACTTTC
>-|TRBD2|TRBJ2-3|TRBV6-8
CAIKGLVNSDTQYF
TGTGCCATCAAGGGACTAGTCAATTCAGATACGCAGTATTTT
>-|-|TRBJ1-4|TRBV28
CASTLGQANEKLFF
TGTGCCAGCACCCTGGGGCAGGCTAATGAAAAACTGTTTTTT
>-|TRBD1|TRBJ1-2|TRBV6-8
CASSADRARSYGYTF
TGTGCCAGCAGTGCCGACAGGGCACGGAGCTATGGCTACACCTTC